Included here is one T cell receptor beta chain sequence, with context. Germline V gene sequence: CDR1 GTSNPN, CDR2 SVGIG (reference sequence). The V end was cut by 0 bases, the J end by 13 bases, with 15 bases between. The CDR3 consists of 13 residues. Original processing notes: How many nucleated cells were present was estimated from reference gene primer amplification. This table comes from immunoSEQ multiplex PCR, and its TCRdb copy is limited to in-frame clones, with some not included. The V and J calls and clone size were taken over from that table, and D and trimming were inferred from the DNA. The table lists about 170,000 clones, under 90% of them singletons, with roughly 2% in the top ten. This specimen comes from a study of blood T cell repertoires in COVID-19. For the study at large: COVID-19 samples collected from the United States, Italy and Spain covered acute and convalescent phases. Sources were T cells, B-cell-depleted T cells, or PBMCs; the material itself was cDNA or gDNA.

Material: peripheral blood. The TCR was taken from a woman of 80 years or more with acute or convalescent COVID-19. The gene calls are TRBV30 and TRBJ1-4; D not resolved. The CDR3: CAWSVRAGHRLFF. In DNA form, the CDR3 reads TGTGCCTGGAGTGTACGGGCGGGTCATAGACTGTTTTTT.